This is a list of T cell receptor beta chains from one sample in a study of blood T cell repertoires in COVID-19. Clones were read by immunoSEQ multiplex PCR, and TCRdb kept only the in-frame ones, dropping some. The repertoire consists of 55,000 to 65,000 clones, with more than 75% occurring once and the leading ten covering less than 7%. Sequencing was done on a sample of peripheral blood. The source of these receptors is a man aged 60-69 years with active or convalescent COVID-19. Both conserved end residues are part of each CDR3. A D gene is named only where the DNA matches it firmly. Size is omitted from some rows. Given values are once, few, many or a class for expanded clones.

v_gene	j_gene	d_gene	abundance	CDR3nt	CDR3aa
TRBV3-1/TRBV3-2	TRBJ2-2	.	.	TGTGCCAGCAGCCAAGCAACCGGGGAGCTGTTTTTT	CASSQATGELFF
TRBV6-1	TRBJ1-2	.	.	TGTGCCAGCAGTGAAACGTTAGGGGTGTCTTCGTATGGCTACACCTTC	CASSETLGVSSYGYTF
TRBV7-9	TRBJ1-1	TRBD1	.	TGTGCCAGCAGCTTAAGGGGGCGGGACCGTGAAGCTTTCTTT	CASSLRGRDREAFF
TRBV5-6	TRBJ2-1	TRBD2	few	TGTGCCAGCAGCGCAAGGACTAGCGGGAGAGTCAATGAGCAGTTCTTC	CASSARTSGRVNEQFF
TRBV5-6	TRBJ1-5	TRBD1	.	TGTGCCAGCAGCTTGGGCAGGGGGAGCAATCAGCCCCAGCATTTT	CASSLGRGSNQPQHF
TRBV7-2	TRBJ1-3	TRBD1	.	TGTGCCAGCAGATTGGAGGGGGCCGGTGGAAACACCATATATTTT	CASRLEGAGGNTIYF
TRBV3-1/TRBV3-2	TRBJ1-4	.	.	TGTGCCAGCAGCCAAGGTCAGGGGGAAAAACTGTTTTTT	CASSQGQGEKLFF
TRBV5-1	TRBJ1-1	.	few	TGCGCCAGCAGCTTGGGCCACATAGCGAACACTGAAGCTTTCTTT	CASSLGHIANTEAFF
TRBV6-5	TRBJ1-4	.	.	TGTGCCAGCAGTACAGCTTCCAATGAAAAACTGTTTTTT	CASSTASNEKLFF
TRBV15	TRBJ2-3	TRBD1	.	TGTGCCACCAGCAGTACACAGGGGGGCACAGATACGCAGTATTTT	CATSSTQGGTDTQYF
TRBV7-2	TRBJ2-7	.	.	TGTGCCAGCAGCCCAGGGTCCTACGAGCAGTACTTC	CASSPGSYEQYF
TRBV10-3	TRBJ1-1	.	.	TGTGCCATCAACAGAAACGAGAACACTGAAGCTTTCTTT	CAINRNENTEAFF
TRBV19	TRBJ1-5	.	.	TGTGCCAGCAGTGACAGGCGAAGCAATCAGCCCCAGCATTTT	CASSDRRSNQPQHF
TRBV12-3/TRBV12-4	TRBJ1-5	.	.	TGTGCCAGCAGTTTTCGGGATCAGCCCCAGCATTTT	CASSFRDQPQHF
TRBV6-5	TRBJ1-1	.	.	TGTGCCAGCAGAAGAAAACAGGAGTACACTGAAGCTTTCTTT	CASRRKQEYTEAFF
TRBV19	TRBJ1-2	.	few	TGTGCCAGTAGTAAGCTAGCAGGGGATGAGGATGGCTACACCTTC	CASSKLAGDEDGYTF
TRBV2	TRBJ1-2	.	.	TGTGCCAGCAGTAGCCACAGCTATGGCTACACCTTC	CASSSHSYGYTF
TRBV6-5	TRBJ1-1	TRBD1	.	TGTGCCAGCAGTTACTCATCGGGACAGCGTTATGAAGCTTTCTTT	CASSYSSGQRYEAFF
TRBV7-3	TRBJ2-1	.	.	TGTGCCAGCAGCTCCAAACAGGGTTATCTCCAGGGCAATGAGCAGTTCTTC	CASSSKQGYLQGNEQFF
TRBV18	TRBJ2-3	TRBD1	.	TGTGCCAGCTCCCCCGGCGACAGGGGCGCAGATACGCAGTATTTT	CASSPGDRGADTQYF
TRBV4-1	TRBJ2-7	.	.	TGCGCCAGCAGCCAAGTAAGGGGCTACGAGCAGTACTTC	CASSQVRGYEQYF
TRBV11-2	TRBJ1-2	TRBD1	.	TGTGCCAGCAGCTTAGGCCGGACAGGGGACTATGGCTACACCTTC	CASSLGRTGDYGYTF
TRBV29-1	TRBJ1-1	TRBD1	.	TGCAGCGCCCGGACAGGGCGAAACACTGAAGCTTTCTTT	CSARTGRNTEAFF
TRBV5-4	TRBJ2-7	TRBD2	.	TGTGCCAGCAGTACAGCGGGGGAGAGCTCCTACGAGCAGTACTTC	CASSTAGESSYEQYF
TRBV12-3/TRBV12-4	TRBJ2-1	TRBD2	once	TGTGCCAGCAGTTTAAGACTAGCAGGTGAGCAGTTCTTC	CASSLRLAGEQFF
TRBV6-5	TRBJ2-4	TRBD1	.	TGTGCCAGTAGACAGGGATTCTTAGCCAAAAACATTCAGTACTTC	CASRQGFLAKNIQYF
TRBV18	TRBJ1-4	.	.	TGTGCCAGCTCACCCCTCCCCGGGGTTACTAATGAAAAACTGTTTTTT	CASSPLPGVTNEKLFF
TRBV19	TRBJ1-4	.	.	TGTGCCAGTAGTAAGGGAAGGCCTCTCGGGGATGAAAAACTGTTTTTT	CASSKGRPLGDEKLFF
TRBV6-6	TRBJ1-1	.	.	TGTGCCAGCAAGAGTACCAGGACACAAAACACTGAAGCTTTCTTT	CASKSTRTQNTEAFF
TRBV6-1	TRBJ1-4	.	.	TGTGCCAGCAGTGACAGGGATGCTAATGAAAAACTGTTTTTT	CASSDRDANEKLFF
TRBV7-8	TRBJ2-7	.	.	TGTGCCAGCAGCTTAACGGAGGCTAGCGAGAACCGGGCAAGAAACGAGCAGTACTTC	CASSLTEASENRARNEQYF
TRBV5-6	TRBJ2-3	TRBD2	.	TGTGCCAGCAGCAGGACTAGCGGGACTAAGCTTACAGATACGCAGTATTTT	CASSRTSGTKLTDTQYF
TRBV10-2	TRBJ1-5	.	once	TGCGCCAGCAGTGACGGGGATCAGCCCCAGCATTTT	CASSDGDQPQHF
TRBV10-3	TRBJ1-6	.	.	TGTGCCATCAGTGACAGGGCGTTAAATAATTCACCCCTCCACTTT	CAISDRALNNSPLHF
TRBV11-2	TRBJ1-5	.	.	TGTGCCAGCAGCTCCACCGCGGGTTGGGCCCAGCATTTT	CASSSTAGWAQHF
TRBV13	TRBJ2-2	.	.	TGTGCCAGCAGCTGGGCTACGACCGGGGAGCTGTTTTTT	CASSWATTGELFF
TRBV5-8	TRBJ1-2	.	.	TGTGCCAGCAGTAAAAATGAGGGGACATCGAACTATGGCTACACCTTC	CASSKNEGTSNYGYTF
TRBV15	TRBJ2-5	TRBD1	few	TGTGCCACCAGCAGAGATCACAGGGGTGGAGAGACCCAGTACTTC	CATSRDHRGGETQYF
TRBV18	TRBJ1-5	TRBD1	.	TGTGCCAGCTCACCGGACAGGGTCAATCAGCCCCAGCATTTT	CASSPDRVNQPQHF
TRBV27	TRBJ2-2	TRBD2	.	TGTGCCAGCACTATGGCGGGAGTTTTGGCTAACACCGGGGAGCTGTTTTTT	CASTMAGVLANTGELFF
TRBV6-1	TRBJ2-3	TRBD2	.	TGTGCCAGCAGTGAACATTCTCCAGGACTAGCGGGGGGGAAGAGCACAGATACGCAGTATTTT	CASSEHSPGLAGGKSTDTQYF
TRBV28	TRBJ1-2	TRBD1	.	TGTGCCAGCAGTTTCCTAGACAGGGGGGACTATGGCTACACCTTC	CASSFLDRGDYGYTF
TRBV5-1	TRBJ2-1	.	.	TGCGCCAGCAGCCTGGAGTACGGGACTGAAGCCATCAATGAGCAGTTCTTC	CASSLEYGTEAINEQFF
TRBV6-5	TRBJ2-1	TRBD2	.	TGTGCCAGCAGTTACTCGAGGGAGACTAGCGGGTGGCAGTTCTTC	CASSYSRETSGWQFF
TRBV11-2	TRBJ1-2	.	.	TGTGCCAGCAGCAAAACAGGCGGGGGCTATGGCTACACCTTC	CASSKTGGGYGYTF
TRBV11-2	TRBJ2-2	TRBD1	.	TGTGCCAGCAGCTTAGTCGGGACAGGAGTTGGTGAGCTGTTTTTT	CASSLVGTGVGELFF
TRBV18	TRBJ1-1	.	.	TGTGCCAGCTCACCACAGGGGATGAACACTGAAGCTTTCTTT	CASSPQGMNTEAFF
TRBV6-6	TRBJ1-3	.	.	TGTGCCAGCAGTCCCATGACCGGGGACACCATATATTTT	CASSPMTGDTIYF
TRBV18	TRBJ2-3	.	.	TGTGCCAGCTCACCACCGTCGGGAACAGATACGCAGTATTTT	CASSPPSGTDTQYF
TRBV7-2	TRBJ2-1	TRBD2	.	TGTGCCAGCAGCCCGAGCGGGACCACCTACAATGAGCAGTTCTTC	CASSPSGTTYNEQFF
TRBV4-2	TRBJ1-1	.	once	TGTGCCAGCAGCCGCCTGGACAGCATGAACACTGAAGCTTTCTTT	CASSRLDSMNTEAFF
TRBV18	TRBJ1-4	.	.	TGTGCCAGCTCACGACGCGCGGGGGAACTGTTTTTT	CASSRRAGELFF
TRBV27	TRBJ2-7	TRBD1	medium-sized	TGTGCCAGCAGTTCCGACAGGGGGGTTAGTAACGAGCAGTACTTC	CASSSDRGVSNEQYF
TRBV4-2	TRBJ1-4	.	.	TGTGCCAGCAGCCAAGCGATAGAAGAAAAACTGTTTTTT	CASSQAIEEKLFF
TRBV7-9	TRBJ1-1	TRBD1	.	TGTGCCAGCAGCCGACGACAGGGGGCGGGTAACACTGAAGCTTTCTTT	CASSRRQGAGNTEAFF
TRBV9	TRBJ2-7	TRBD1	.	TGTGCCAGCAGCTCCCAGGGGGCCTACGAGCAGTACTTC	CASSSQGAYEQYF
TRBV27	TRBJ2-5	TRBD2	.	TGTGCCAGTAGAGCGGGGGACCAAGAGACCCAGTACTTC	CASRAGDQETQYF